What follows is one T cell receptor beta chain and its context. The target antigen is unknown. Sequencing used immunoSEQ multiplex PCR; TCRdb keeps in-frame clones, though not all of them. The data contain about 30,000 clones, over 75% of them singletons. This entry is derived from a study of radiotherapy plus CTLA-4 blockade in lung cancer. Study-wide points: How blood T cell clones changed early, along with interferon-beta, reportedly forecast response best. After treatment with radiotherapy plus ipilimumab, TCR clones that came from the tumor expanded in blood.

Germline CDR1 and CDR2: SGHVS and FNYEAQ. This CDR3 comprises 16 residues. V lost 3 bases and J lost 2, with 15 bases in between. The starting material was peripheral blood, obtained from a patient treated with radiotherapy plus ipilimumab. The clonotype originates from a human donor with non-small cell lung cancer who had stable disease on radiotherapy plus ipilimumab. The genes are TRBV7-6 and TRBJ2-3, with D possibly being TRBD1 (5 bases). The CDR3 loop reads CASSFLRESATDTQYF. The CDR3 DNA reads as TGTGCCAGCAGCTTTCTCAGGGAATCGGCCACAGATACGCAGTATTTT.